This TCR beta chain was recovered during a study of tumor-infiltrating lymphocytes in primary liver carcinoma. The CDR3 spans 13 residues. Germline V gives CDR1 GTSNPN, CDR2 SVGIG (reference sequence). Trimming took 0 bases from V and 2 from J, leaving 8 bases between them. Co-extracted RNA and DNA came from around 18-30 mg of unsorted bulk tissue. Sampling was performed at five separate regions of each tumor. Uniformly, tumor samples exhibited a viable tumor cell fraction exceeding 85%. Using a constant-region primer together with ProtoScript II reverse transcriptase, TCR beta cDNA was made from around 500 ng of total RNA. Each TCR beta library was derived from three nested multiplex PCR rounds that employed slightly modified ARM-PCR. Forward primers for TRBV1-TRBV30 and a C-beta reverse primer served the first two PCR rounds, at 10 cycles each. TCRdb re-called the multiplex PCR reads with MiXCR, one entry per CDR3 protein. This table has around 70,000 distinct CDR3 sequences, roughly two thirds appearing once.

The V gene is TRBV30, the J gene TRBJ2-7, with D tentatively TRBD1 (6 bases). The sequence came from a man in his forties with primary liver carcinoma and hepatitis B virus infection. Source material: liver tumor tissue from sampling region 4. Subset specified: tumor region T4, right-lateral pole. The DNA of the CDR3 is TGTGCCTGGAGTGTTTGGGGGCCCTACGAGCAGTACTTC. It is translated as CAWSVWGPYEQYF.